The 12 T cell receptor beta chains in this list originate from one sample, sequenced in a study of identical twins. TCRdb ran MiXCR on the 5' RACE reads and lists one entry per CDR3 protein. The sample shows 400,000 to 500,000 distinct CDR3 sequences, more than 13% of them seen only once. These data also featured in a second study, about yellow fever vaccine responses in identical twins.

Sequencing input: CD4+ T cells sorted from blood. These receptors were collected from a woman aged 18-35 years in good health.

In its sample, this clonotype was seen a few times. The chain employs TRBV21-1 and TRBJ1-6. TRBV21-1 is tagged as a pseudogene. This CDR3 is built from 16 residues. The CDR3 region has the DNA TGTGCCAGCAGCAAAGGGCGAATCTCCTATAATTCACCCCTCCACTTT. Residues: CASSKGRISYNSPLHF.

About this clonotype itself: Its ends do not fully match the called genes, so a read error is possible. This rearrangement joins TRBV2 to TRBJ2-2, with D perhaps TRBD2 (5 bases). The germline V gene encodes CDR1 SNHLY and CDR2 FYNNEI. The CDR3 sequence is 16 residues long. In DNA form, the CDR3 reads TGTGCCAGCAGTGCTCGCAGCAGGCAGAACACCGGGGAGCTGATTTTT. Translated, it gives CASSARSRQNTGELIF.

This clonotype was recorded a few times. The J gene is TRBJ2-4, the V gene TRBV5-5; D tentatively fits TRBD1 or TRBD2 (5 bases each). Germline V CDR1 and CDR2: SGHKS, YYEKEE (reference sequence). Trimming removed 4 bases at V and 6 bases at J, with 8 bases between. The CDR3 totals 12 residues. The chain's CDR3 is CASSTGANIQYF. CDR3 sequence (DNA): TGTGCCAGCAGCACCGGGGCAAACATTCAGTACTTC.

This chain connects TRBV25-1 to TRBJ1-6, with 7 bases aligning to TRBD1. Unmatched junction bases numbered 8, after V lost 8 bases and J lost 7 bases. CDR3 length equals 14 residues. Germline CDR1 and CDR2: MGHDK and SYGVNS. The CDR3 nucleotides are TGTGCCAGCTCTTCGGCAGGGGGGAATTCACCCCTCCACTTT. As protein: CASSSAGGNSPLHF.

This clonotype has only a few counts. CDR3 residues: CASSPGGSSNIQYF. The CDR3, as DNA: TGCGCCAGCAGCCCCGGGGGATCCTCCAACATTCAGTACTTC. The rearrangement uses TRBV5-1 and TRBJ2-4; TRBD2 is a possible D gene (6 bases). The V end lost 4 bases, the J end lost 7 bases, and 15 bases lay between the germline ends. This CDR3 is 14 amino acids long. The germline V gene encodes CDR1 SGHRS and CDR2 YFSETQ.

Many counts were recorded for this clonotype. The chain links TRBV5-5 to TRBJ2-5, with 8 nucleotides matching TRBD1. V lost 0 bases and J lost 4; bases outside the gene matches: 11. Germline CDR1 reads SGHKS; CDR2 reads YYEKEE (reference sequence). The CDR3 loop spans 17 amino acids. CDR3 protein: CASSLVFGQGGGETQYF. In DNA, the CDR3 is TGTGCCAGCAGCTTGGTGTTCGGACAGGGTGGAGGAGAGACCCAGTACTTC.

The table lists this clonotype with many counts. The chain links TRBV10-3 to TRBJ2-3, with a weak D call TRBD1 (6 bases). This CDR3 comprises 16 residues. Trimming pared 2 bases from V and 2 bases from J, leaving 14 bases between. Germline CDR1 and CDR2: ENHRY and SYGVKD. The CDR3 coding sequence is TGTGCCATCAGTGAGATGGACAGTGGGTCCACAGATACGCAGTATTTT. It yields the protein CAISEMDSGSTDTQYF.

This clonotype appeared a few times. The CDR3 region is CASSQDLGGITDTQYF. DNA for the CDR3: TGCGCCAGCAGCCAAGATCTAGGGGGGATCACAGATACGCAGTATTTT. This chain links TRBV4-3 with TRBJ2-3; D is possibly TRBD1 or TRBD2 (6 bases each). Trimming pared 0 bases from V and 2 bases from J, leaving 12 bases between. The germline V gene encodes CDR1 LGHNA and CDR2 YSLEER. This CDR3 has 16 amino acids.

This clonotype was counted at least ten times. The V gene is TRBV5-1, the J gene TRBJ2-3; D not certain. Trimming removed 0 bases at V and 3 bases at J, with 5 bases between. Germline V CDR1 and CDR2: SGHRS, YFSETQ. The CDR3 contains 13 residues. This CDR3 reads CASSLGQTDTQYF. CDR3 bases: TGCGCCAGCAGCTTGGGACAAACAGATACGCAGTATTTT.

The J gene is TRBJ2-7, the V gene TRBV12-3 or TRBV12-4; 7 bases line up with TRBD2. Germline trimming cut 3 bases from V and 6 bases from J; bases unmatched to any gene: 8. CDR3 size: 14 residues. The DNA of the CDR3 is TGTGCCAGCAGTTTCGATGTTTGGGGGGGCGAGCAGTACTTC. Translating gives CASSFDVWGGEQYF.

This clonotype has ten or more counts. CDR3 protein: CAISDGGGGEKLFF. CDR3 bases: TGTGCCATCAGTGACGGAGGGGGCGGTGAAAAACTGTTTTTT. V usage is TRBV10-3 and J usage is TRBJ1-4, with 7 bases lining up with TRBD1. The CDR3 has 14 residues. Germline V gene data show CDR1 as ENHRY and CDR2 as SYGVKD. With V trimmed by 3 bases and J by 7 bases, 5 bases remained unmatched.

The rearrangement joins TRBV18 to TRBJ2-5; D tentatively reads TRBD1 or TRBD2 (5 bases each). Trimming took off 3 bases at V and 9 bases at J, with 11 bases between the two ends. In germline, CDR1 is KGHSH, CDR2 LQKENI. CDR3 length: 12 amino acids. In DNA form, the CDR3 reads TGTGCCAGCTCACCGCCCGGGGCTGCCCAGTACTTC. This encodes CASSPPGAAQYF.